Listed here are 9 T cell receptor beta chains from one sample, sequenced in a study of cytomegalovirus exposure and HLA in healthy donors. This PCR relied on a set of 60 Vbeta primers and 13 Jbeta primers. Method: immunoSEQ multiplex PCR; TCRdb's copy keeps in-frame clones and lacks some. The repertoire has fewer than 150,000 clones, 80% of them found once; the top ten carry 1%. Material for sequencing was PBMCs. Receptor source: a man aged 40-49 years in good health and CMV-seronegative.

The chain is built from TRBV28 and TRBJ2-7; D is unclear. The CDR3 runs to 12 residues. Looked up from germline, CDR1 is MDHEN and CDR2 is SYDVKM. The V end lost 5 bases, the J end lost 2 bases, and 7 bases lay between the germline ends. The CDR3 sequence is CASSVETYEQYF. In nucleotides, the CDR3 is TGTGCCAGCAGTGTCGAGACCTACGAGCAGTACTTC.

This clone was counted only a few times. CDR3 in amino acids: CASSTGLGYNEQFF. The CDR3 region has the DNA TGCGCCAGCAGCACAGGGCTCGGATACAATGAGCAGTTCTTC. This chain connects TRBV5-1 to TRBJ2-1; possible D gene TRBD1, 6 bases. The CDR3 contains 14 residues. V lost 4 bases and J lost 4, with 12 bases in between. Per germline, CDR1 SGHRS and CDR2 YFSETQ.

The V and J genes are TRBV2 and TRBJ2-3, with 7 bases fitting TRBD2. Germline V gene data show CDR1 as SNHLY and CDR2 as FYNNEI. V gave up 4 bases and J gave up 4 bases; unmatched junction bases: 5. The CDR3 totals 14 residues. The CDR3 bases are TGTGCCAGCAGTGGTCGGACTAGTTCAGATACGCAGTATTTT. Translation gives CASSGRTSSDTQYF.

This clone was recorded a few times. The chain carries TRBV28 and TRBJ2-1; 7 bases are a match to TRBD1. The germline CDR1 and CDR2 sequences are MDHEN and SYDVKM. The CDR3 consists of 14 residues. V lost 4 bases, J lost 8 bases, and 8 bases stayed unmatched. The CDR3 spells CASSSLTGWDEQFF. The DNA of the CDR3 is TGTGCCAGCAGTTCGTTGACAGGGTGGGATGAGCAGTTCTTC.

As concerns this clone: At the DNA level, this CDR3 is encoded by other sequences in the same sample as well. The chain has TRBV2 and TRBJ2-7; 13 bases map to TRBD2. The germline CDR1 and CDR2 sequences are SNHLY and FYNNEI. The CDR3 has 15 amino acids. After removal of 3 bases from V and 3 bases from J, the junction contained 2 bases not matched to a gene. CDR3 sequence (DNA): TGTGCCAGCAGTGAGGGACTAGCGGGATTCTACGAGCAGTACTTC. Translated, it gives CASSEGLAGFYEQYF.

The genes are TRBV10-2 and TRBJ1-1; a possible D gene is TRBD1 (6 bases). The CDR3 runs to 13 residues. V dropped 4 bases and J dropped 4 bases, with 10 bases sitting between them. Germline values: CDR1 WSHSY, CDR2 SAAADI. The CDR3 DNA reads TGCGCCAGCAGTGGAGTCAGGGGCACTGAAGCTTTCTTT. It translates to CASSGVRGTEAFF.

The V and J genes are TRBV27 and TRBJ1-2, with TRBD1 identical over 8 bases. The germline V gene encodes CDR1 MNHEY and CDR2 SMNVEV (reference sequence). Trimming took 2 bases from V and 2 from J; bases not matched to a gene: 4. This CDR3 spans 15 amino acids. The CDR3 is CASSLGQGPNYGYTF. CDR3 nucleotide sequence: TGTGCCAGCAGTTTAGGACAGGGCCCCAACTATGGCTACACCTTC.

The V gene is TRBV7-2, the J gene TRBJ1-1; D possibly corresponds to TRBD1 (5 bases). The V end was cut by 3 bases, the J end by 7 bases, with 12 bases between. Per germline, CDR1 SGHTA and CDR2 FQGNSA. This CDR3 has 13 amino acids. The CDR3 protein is CASSLSRAGEAFF. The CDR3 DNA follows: TGTGCCAGCAGCTTGAGCAGGGCCGGTGAAGCTTTCTTT.

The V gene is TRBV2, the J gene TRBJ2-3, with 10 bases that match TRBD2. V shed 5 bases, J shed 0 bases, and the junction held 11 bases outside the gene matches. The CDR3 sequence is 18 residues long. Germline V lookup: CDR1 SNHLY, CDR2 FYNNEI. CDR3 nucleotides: TGTGCCAGCAGTTCGGAGGCTAGCGGGGGCCCTAGCACAGATACGCAGTATTTT. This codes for CASSSEASGGPSTDTQYF.